These 14 T cell receptor beta chains originate from one sample sequenced in a study of T cells after yellow fever vaccination. MiXCR was run by TCRdb on the 5' RACE reads, yielding one entry per CDR3 protein. Of about 580,000 distinct CDR3 sequences listed, less than 20% were seen once; the top ten hold around 16%. This material consisted of PBMCs, taken around 5 days after the first yellow fever vaccination. These receptors came from a man younger than 30 who received the YFV17D yellow fever vaccine.

This clonotype was seen a few times. V usage is TRBV28 and J usage is TRBJ2-7, with D unclear. Germline V CDR1 and CDR2: MDHEN, SYDVKM. Trimming removed 3 bases from V and 4 bases from J, with 10 bases in between. The CDR3 length is 13 residues. This CDR3 is CASSLGSVYEQYV. For the CDR3, the DNA is TGTGCCAGCAGTTTGGGGTCGGTATACGAGCAGTACGTC.

At least ten counts were recorded for this clonotype. The V call is TRBV4-1, the J call TRBJ1-1; perhaps TRBD1 as D (6 bases). Germline V gene data show CDR1 as MGHRA and CDR2 as YSYEKL. V was clipped by 1 base and J by 4 bases, with 10 bases between them. This CDR3 comprises 14 residues. The CDR3 DNA reads as TGCGCCAGCAGCCAAGGAGGGGGGGGCACTGAAGCTTTCTTT. Translated, it gives CASSQGGGGTEAFF.

This clonotype appeared a few times. The chain employs TRBV5-1 and TRBJ1-2, with D unclear. This CDR3 is 15 amino acids long. V lost 0 bases and J 4 bases, leaving 13 bases between the germline ends. The germline V gene has CDR1 SGHRS and CDR2 YFSETQ. The CDR3 bases are TGCGCCAGCAGCTTGGATGGTTTTTCGTTCTATGGCTACACCTTC. It is translated as CASSLDGFSFYGYTF.

This clonotype appeared a few times. The chain employs TRBV2 and TRBJ2-1, with a weak D call TRBD2 (6 bases). CDR1 and CDR2 (germline): SNHLY, FYNNEI. Trimming shortened V by 0 bases and J by 10 bases, and 10 bases separated the two germline ends. This CDR3 spans 13 amino acids. In DNA, the CDR3 is TGTGCCAGCAGTGAAGCGCCGGGAGCGGAGCAGTTCTTC. Translating it yields CASSEAPGAEQFF.

Only a few counts were recorded for this clonotype. The chain combines TRBV11-2 with TRBJ1-4; D uncertain. Germline V gene data show CDR1 as SGHAT and CDR2 as FQNNGV. With 2 bases removed from V and 4 bases from J, the gap between germline ends came to 2 bases. The CDR3 runs 12 residues. CDR3 nucleotides: TGTGCCAGCAGCTTACTTAATGAAAAACTGTTTTTT. Protein: CASSLLNEKLFF. Filled out from reference TRBV11-2 and TRBJ1-4, the complete variable domain reads EAGVAQSPRYKIIEKRQSVAFWCNPISGHATLYWYQQILGQGPKLLIQFQNNGVVDDSQLPKDRFSAERLKGVDSTLKIQPAKLEDSAVYLCASSLLNEKLFFGSGTQLSVL.

The chain has TRBV29-1 and TRBJ1-5, with D hard to call. Per the germline V gene, CDR1 is SQVTM and CDR2 is ANQGSEA. V lost 6 bases to trimming and J lost 4 bases, with 10 bases between them. The CDR3 covers 12 residues. DNA for the CDR3: TGCAGCGTAGTCGACGGGAATCAGCCCCAGCATTTT. It is translated as CSVVDGNQPQHF.

The CDR3 reads CASSRTDGGYTF. CDR3 in DNA: TGTGCCAGCAGCAGGACTGATGGTGGCTACACCTTC. The chain joins TRBV28 to TRBJ1-2; D uncertain. Germline V CDR1 and CDR2: MDHEN, SYDVKM. V dropped 6 bases and J dropped 7 bases, with 12 bases sitting between them. The CDR3 is 12 residues long.

This rearrangement joins TRBV20-1 to TRBJ1-2, with 9 bases fitting TRBD1. V lost 5 bases to trimming and J lost 5 bases; unmatched junction nucleotides: 9. Per the germline V gene, CDR1 is DFQATT and CDR2 is SNEGSKA (reference sequence). CDR3 length: 14 amino acids. The DNA for the CDR3 is TGCAGTGCTCTAGACGGGACAGGGCGATATGGCTACACCTTC. Protein: CSALDGTGRYGYTF.

Many counts were recorded for this clonotype. This rearrangement joins TRBV7-2 to TRBJ2-2; D remains unclear. Trimming stripped 3 bases from V and 5 bases from J, with 10 bases between. Per the germline V gene, CDR1 is SGHTA and CDR2 is FQGNSA. There are 14 residues in the CDR3. CDR3 DNA: TGTGCCAGCAGCTTGCACTCTGGGACCGGGGAGCTGTTTTTT. Encoded protein: CASSLHSGTGELFF.

The chain links TRBV5-1 to TRBJ1-1; D remains ambiguous. V lost 6 bases and J lost 6, with 12 bases in between. Germline CDR1 and CDR2: SGHRS and YFSETQ. The CDR3 has 12 amino acids. The CDR3: CASTASSSEAFF. CDR3 coding DNA: TGCGCCAGCACCGCATCGTCGTCTGAAGCTTTCTTT.

This clonotype has only a few counts. The genes are TRBV2 and TRBJ2-1; the D gene is possibly TRBD1 (6 bases). CDR1 SNHLY and CDR2 FYNNEI come from the germline V gene. CDR3 length equals 14 residues. V lost 8 bases and J 6 bases, leaving 17 bases between the germline ends. CDR3 protein: CASCPDRTPNEQFF. CDR3 DNA sequence: TGTGCCAGCTGCCCGGACAGAACCCCCAATGAGCAGTTCTTC.

The rearrangement links TRBV5-1 to TRBJ2-5, with 9 bases matching TRBD2. This CDR3 contains 16 residues. V lost 1 base and J lost 0; bases outside the gene matches: 4. Germline values: CDR1 SGHRS, CDR2 YFSETQ. CDR3 DNA: TGCGCCAGCAGCTTGTCGAGCGGGAGGTACCAAGAGACCCAGTACTTC. It codes for CASSLSSGRYQETQYF.

The chain joins TRBV12-3 or TRBV12-4 to TRBJ1-2; the D gene is possibly TRBD1 (5 bases). This CDR3 is 15 amino acids long. The V gene lost 6 bases and the J gene lost 0 bases, with 14 bases spanning the gap. CDR3 residues: CASSLWGRANYGYTF. The CDR3 bases are TGTGCCAGCAGCTTATGGGGGAGAGCTAACTATGGCTACACCTTC.

This clonotype was detected ten times or more. The gene calls are TRBV12-3 or TRBV12-4 and TRBJ1-2, with D possibly matching TRBD1 (5 bases). V lost 6 bases, J lost 1 base, and 12 bases lay in between. The CDR3 spans 14 residues. CDR3 DNA sequence: TGTGCCAGCAGACCAGACAGTAATAACTATGGCTACACCTTC. Translation gives CASRPDSNNYGYTF.